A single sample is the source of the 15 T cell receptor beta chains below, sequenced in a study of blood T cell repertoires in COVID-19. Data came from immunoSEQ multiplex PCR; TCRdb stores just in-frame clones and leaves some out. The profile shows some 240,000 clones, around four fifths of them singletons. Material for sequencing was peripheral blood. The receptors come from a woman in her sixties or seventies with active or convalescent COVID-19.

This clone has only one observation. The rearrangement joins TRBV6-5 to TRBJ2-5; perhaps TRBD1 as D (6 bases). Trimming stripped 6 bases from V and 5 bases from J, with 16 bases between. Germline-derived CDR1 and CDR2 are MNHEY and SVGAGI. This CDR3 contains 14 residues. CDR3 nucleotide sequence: TGTGCCAGCAGCCTCGGGACAACGTGGGAGACCCAGTACTTC. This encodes CASSLGTTWETQYF.

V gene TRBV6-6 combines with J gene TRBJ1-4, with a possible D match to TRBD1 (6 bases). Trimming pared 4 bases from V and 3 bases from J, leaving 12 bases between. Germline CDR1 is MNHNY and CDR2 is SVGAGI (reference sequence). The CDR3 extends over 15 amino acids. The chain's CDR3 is CASSFPQGPNEKLFF. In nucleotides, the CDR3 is TGTGCCAGCAGTTTCCCACAGGGCCCTAATGAAAAACTGTTTTTT.

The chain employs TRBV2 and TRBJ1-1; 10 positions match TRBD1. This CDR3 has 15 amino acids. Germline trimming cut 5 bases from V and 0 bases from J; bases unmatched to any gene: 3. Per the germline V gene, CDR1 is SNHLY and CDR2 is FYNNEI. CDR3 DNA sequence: TGTGCCAGCAGTCCGGGACAGGGGATGAACACTGAAGCTTTCTTT. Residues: CASSPGQGMNTEAFF.

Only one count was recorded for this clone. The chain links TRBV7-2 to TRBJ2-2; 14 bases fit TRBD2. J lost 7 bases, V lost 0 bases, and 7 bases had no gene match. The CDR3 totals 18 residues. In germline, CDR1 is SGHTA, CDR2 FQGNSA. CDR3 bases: TGTGCCAGCAGCTTAGCCCTGGGACTAGCGGGGGCCGGCGGGGAGCTGTTTTTT. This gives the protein CASSLALGLAGAGGELFF.

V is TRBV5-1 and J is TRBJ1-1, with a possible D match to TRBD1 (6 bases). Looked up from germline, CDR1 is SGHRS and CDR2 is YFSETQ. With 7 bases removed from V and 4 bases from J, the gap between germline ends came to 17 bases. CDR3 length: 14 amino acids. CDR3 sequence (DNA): TGCGCCAGCGGGGAGGGCAGGGGCGGCACTGAAGCTTTCTTT. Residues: CASGEGRGGTEAFF.

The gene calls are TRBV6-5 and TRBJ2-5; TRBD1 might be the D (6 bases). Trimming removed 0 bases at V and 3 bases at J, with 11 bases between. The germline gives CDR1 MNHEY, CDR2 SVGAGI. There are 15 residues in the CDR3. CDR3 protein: CASSYSWDIKETQYF. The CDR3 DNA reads TGTGCCAGCAGTTACTCGTGGGACATAAAAGAGACCCAGTACTTC.

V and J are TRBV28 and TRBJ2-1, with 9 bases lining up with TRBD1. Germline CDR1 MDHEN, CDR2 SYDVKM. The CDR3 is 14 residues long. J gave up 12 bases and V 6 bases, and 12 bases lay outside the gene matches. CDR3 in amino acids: CASRTRGQGGRQFF. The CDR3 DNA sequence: TGTGCCAGCAGGACCCGGGGACAGGGAGGTCGGCAGTTCTTC.

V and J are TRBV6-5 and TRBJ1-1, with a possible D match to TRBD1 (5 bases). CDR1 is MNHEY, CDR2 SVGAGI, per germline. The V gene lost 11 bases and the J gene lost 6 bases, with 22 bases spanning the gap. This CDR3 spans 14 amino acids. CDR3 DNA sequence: TGTGCCGGCGGGACCCTCTTCTATCGGCCTGAAGCTTTCTTT. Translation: CAGGTLFYRPEAFF.

The CDR3 nucleotides are TGTGCCAGCTCACCACTGGGACAGGGGTACAATTCACCCCTCCACTTT. Translation gives CASSPLGQGYNSPLHF. The chain joins TRBV18 to TRBJ1-6; the match to TRBD1 covers 10 bases. Germline CDR1 KGHSH, CDR2 LQKENI. The CDR3 spans 16 residues. V was clipped by 1 base and J by 7 bases; unmatched bases: 4.

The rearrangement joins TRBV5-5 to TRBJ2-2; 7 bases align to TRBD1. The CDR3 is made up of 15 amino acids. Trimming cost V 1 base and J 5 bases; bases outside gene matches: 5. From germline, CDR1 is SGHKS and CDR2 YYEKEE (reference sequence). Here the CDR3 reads CASSLRGRGTGELFF. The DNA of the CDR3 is TGTGCCAGCAGCTTGAGGGGGCGCGGGACCGGGGAGCTGTTTTTT. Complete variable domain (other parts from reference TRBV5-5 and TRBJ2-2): DAGVTQSPTHLIKTRGQQVTLRCSPISGHKSVSWYQQVLGQGPQFIFQYYEKEERGRGNFPDRFSARQFPNYSSELNVNALLLGDSALYLCASSLRGRGTGELFFGEGSRLTVL.

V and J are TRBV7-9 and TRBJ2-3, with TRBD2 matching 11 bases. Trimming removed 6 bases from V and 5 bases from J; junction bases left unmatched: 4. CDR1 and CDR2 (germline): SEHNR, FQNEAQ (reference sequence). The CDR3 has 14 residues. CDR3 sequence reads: CASSLAGGIDTQYF. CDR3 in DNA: TGTGCCAGCAGTCTAGCGGGGGGTATAGATACGCAGTATTTT. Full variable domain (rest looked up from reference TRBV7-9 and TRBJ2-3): DTGVSQNPRHKITKRGQNVTFRCDPISEHNRLYWYRQTLGQGPEFLTYFQNEAQLEKSRLLSDRFSAERPKGSFSTLEIQRTEQGDSAMYLCASSLAGGIDTQYFGPGTRLTVL.

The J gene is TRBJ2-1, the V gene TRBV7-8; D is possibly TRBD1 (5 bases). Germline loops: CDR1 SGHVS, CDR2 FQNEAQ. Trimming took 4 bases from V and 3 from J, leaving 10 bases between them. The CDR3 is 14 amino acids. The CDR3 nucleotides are TGTGCCAGCAGCTCACAGACAGTCTACAATGAGCAGTTCTTC. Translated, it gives CASSSQTVYNEQFF.

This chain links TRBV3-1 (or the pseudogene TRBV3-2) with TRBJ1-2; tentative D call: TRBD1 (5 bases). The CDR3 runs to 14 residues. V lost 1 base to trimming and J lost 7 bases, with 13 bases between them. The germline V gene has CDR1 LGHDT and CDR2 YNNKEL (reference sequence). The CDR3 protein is CASSQVVGEGGYTF. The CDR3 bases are TGTGCCAGCAGCCAAGTAGTAGGGGAGGGTGGCTACACCTTC.

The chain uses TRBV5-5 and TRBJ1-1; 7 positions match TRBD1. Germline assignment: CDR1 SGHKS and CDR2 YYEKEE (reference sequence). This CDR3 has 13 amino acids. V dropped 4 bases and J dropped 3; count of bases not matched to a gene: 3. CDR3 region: CASSPQGDTEAFF. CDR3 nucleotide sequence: TGTGCCAGCAGCCCCCAGGGGGACACTGAAGCTTTCTTT.

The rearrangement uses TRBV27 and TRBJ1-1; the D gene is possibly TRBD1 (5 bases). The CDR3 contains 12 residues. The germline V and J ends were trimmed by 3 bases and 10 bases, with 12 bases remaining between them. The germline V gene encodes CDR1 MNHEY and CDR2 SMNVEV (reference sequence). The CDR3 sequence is CASSLLGARAFF. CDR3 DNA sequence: TGTGCCAGCAGTTTGCTAGGGGCGCGAGCTTTCTTT.